Listed here are 28 T cell receptor beta chains from one sample, sequenced in a study of blood T cell repertoires in COVID-19. Profiling relied on immunoSEQ multiplex PCR, and the TCRdb table lists in-frame clones only, not all of them. The table lists approximately 230,000 clones, 65% to 90% of them singletons. Input material: PBMCs or T cells enriched from blood (not recorded which). The receptors come from a man in his forties or fifties who had recovered from COVID-19.

The chain combines TRBV6-2 or TRBV6-3 with TRBJ1-2, with 7 bases lining up with TRBD1. CDR1 MNHEY and CDR2 SVGEGT come from the germline V gene. The CDR3 runs to 16 residues. V lost 5 bases, J lost 0 bases, and 9 bases stayed unmatched. This chain's CDR3 is CASSQDGTEANYGYTF. CDR3 nucleotides: TGTGCCAGCAGTCAAGACGGGACAGAGGCTAACTATGGCTACACCTTC.

V usage is TRBV4-3 and J usage is TRBJ1-2; D not certain. This CDR3 is built from 13 residues. The V and J ends lost 2 bases and 5 bases respectively, with 9 bases between them. CDR1 and CDR2 from the germline V gene are LGHNA and YSLEER. The CDR3 DNA is TGCGCCAGCAGCCAATCCGCGGGTTATGGCTACACCTTC. The encoded protein is CASSQSAGYGYTF.

The V and J genes are TRBV15 and TRBJ2-3; 8 nucleotides match TRBD2. CDR3 length: 15 residues. Looked up from germline, CDR1 is LNHNV and CDR2 is YYDKDF (reference sequence). J was trimmed by 7 bases and V by 4 bases; bases with no gene match: 10. This chain's CDR3 is CATSTGVAGTNTQYF. Written as DNA, the CDR3 is TGTGCCACCAGCACGGGGGTAGCGGGGACTAATACGCAGTATTTT. Using reference TRBV15 and TRBJ2-3 for the parts outside the CDR3, the full variable domain is DAMVIQNPRYQVTQFGKPVTLSCSQTLNHNVMYWYQQKSSQAPKLLFHYYDKDFNNEADTPDNFQSRRPNTSFCFLDIRSPGLGDTAMYLCATSTGVAGTNTQYFGPGTRLTVL.

The V and J genes are TRBV21-1 and TRBJ1-5; the table's D call of TRBD1 was not tested on the DNA. TRBV21-1 is a pseudogene. The CDR3 totals 18 residues. This CDR3 is CASSPRGNRVSSNQPQHF. CDR3 in DNA: TGTGCCAGCAGCCCCCGGGGAAACAGGGTAAGTTCCAATCAGCCCCAGCATTTT.

The chain combines TRBV28 with TRBJ2-1; 9 bases map to TRBD2. The CDR3 sequence is 20 residues long. V shed 5 bases, J shed 0 bases, and the junction held 17 bases outside the gene matches. Germline V gene sequence: CDR1 MDHEN, CDR2 SYDVKM. The CDR3 sequence is CASSPPEGAGGPGSYNEQFF. In DNA, the CDR3 is TGTGCCAGCAGTCCCCCGGAGGGGGCGGGAGGGCCGGGCTCCTACAATGAGCAGTTCTTC.

The rearrangement uses TRBV18 and TRBJ2-7; maybe TRBD1 (6 bases). The germline CDR1 and CDR2 sequences are KGHSH and LQKENI. CDR3 size: 15 residues. Between the trimmed V and J ends, which lost 1 base and 0 bases, there was a span of 10 bases. The CDR3 sequence: CASSPQGVHSYEQYF. The CDR3 DNA reads as TGTGCCAGCTCACCACAGGGGGTTCACTCCTACGAGCAGTACTTC.

This sequence joins TRBV2 and TRBJ1-3; possibly TRBD1 for D (6 bases). CDR1 and CDR2 from the germline V gene are SNHLY and FYNNEI. This CDR3 has 16 amino acids. The V end lost 6 bases, the J end lost 9 bases, and 24 bases lay between the germline ends. CDR3 region: CASSYTSGTMTGTIYF. The CDR3 DNA follows: TGTGCCAGCAGCTACACCTCCGGGACAATGACGGGCACCATATATTTT.

Many counts were recorded for this clone. The DNA of the CDR3 is TGTGCCAGCAGCTTGACAGAGCATCCCTACAATGAGCAGTTCTTC. Translation gives CASSLTEHPYNEQFF. The chain uses TRBV5-6 and TRBJ2-1; D call uncertain. Germline CDR1 and CDR2: SGHDT and YYEEEE. There are 15 residues in the CDR3. Trimming left V 1 base short and J 2 bases short, with 10 bases between. Drawing the rest from reference TRBV5-6 and TRBJ2-1, the complete variable domain is DAGVTQSPTHLIKTRGQQVTLRCSPKSGHDTVSWYQQALGQGPQFIFQYYEEEERQRGNFPDRFSGHQFPNYSSELNVNALLLGDSALYLCASSLTEHPYNEQFFGPGTRLTVL.

This clone was seen ten or more times. CDR3 residues: CASSQSGSQNEKLFF. CDR3 sequence (DNA): TGTGCCAGCAGCCAATCGGGCAGCCAAAATGAAAAACTGTTTTTT. The J gene is TRBJ1-4, the V gene TRBV16; D remains ambiguous. Germline V CDR1 and CDR2: KGHSY, FQNENV. This CDR3 comprises 15 residues. V lost 0 bases, J lost 5 bases, and 10 bases lay in between.

This clone was picked up a small number of times. The chain carries TRBV5-1 and TRBJ1-5; possibly TRBD1 for D (5 bases). V dropped 0 bases and J dropped 3 bases, with 10 bases sitting between them. Germline assignment: CDR1 SGHRS and CDR2 YFSETQ. The CDR3 covers 15 residues. CDR3: CASSLGAGNNQPQHF. DNA for the CDR3: TGCGCCAGCAGCTTGGGGGCAGGGAACAATCAGCCCCAGCATTTT.

This clone was seen only once. The chain couples TRBV28 to TRBJ1-2; no reliable D call. There are 13 residues in the CDR3. Germline V gives CDR1 MDHEN, CDR2 SYDVKM. V was trimmed by 6 bases and J by 4 bases, leaving 12 bases between them. The CDR3 spells CASSPSIGYGYTF. The CDR3 DNA reads as TGTGCCAGCAGCCCATCCATCGGCTATGGCTACACCTTC.

This rearrangement joins TRBV9 to TRBJ2-2, with TRBD1 as a possible D gene (5 bases). The length of the CDR3 is 16 residues. Germline values: CDR1 SGDLS, CDR2 YYNGEE. Trimming took 0 bases from V and 3 from J, leaving 12 bases between them. The CDR3 DNA follows: TGTGCCAGCAGCGTAGAACCAGGGCGAGACACCGGGGAGCTGTTTTTT. Its protein product is CASSVEPGRDTGELFF.

This clone was counted once. This chain's CDR3 is CASSFEGHLTGELFF. In DNA, the CDR3 is TGTGCCAGCAGCTTTGAGGGACACCTCACCGGGGAGCTGTTTTTT. The V gene is TRBV11-2, the J gene TRBJ2-2, with D perhaps TRBD1 (6 bases). V was clipped by 3 bases and J by 4 bases, with 12 bases between them. In germline, CDR1 is SGHAT, CDR2 FQNNGV. The CDR3 extends over 15 amino acids.

This chain links TRBV30 with TRBJ1-1, with a tentative D call TRBD1 (6 bases). The germline V and J ends were trimmed by 8 bases and 3 bases, with 13 bases remaining between them. CDR1 GTSNPN and CDR2 SVGIG come from the germline V gene (reference sequence). The CDR3 runs 12 residues. CDR3 DNA: TGTGCCAGCGGACAGACCTACACTGAAGCTTTCTTT. It yields the protein CASGQTYTEAFF.

This clone was counted a single time. V is TRBV7-9 and J is TRBJ2-7; TRBD1 matches at 9 bases. Germline CDR1 reads SEHNR; CDR2 reads FQNEAQ (reference sequence). The CDR3 spans 14 residues. Trimming cost V 4 bases and J 3 bases; bases outside gene matches: 4. CDR3 loop: CASSSPGQGYEQYF. In DNA form, the CDR3 reads TGTGCCAGCAGCTCTCCGGGACAGGGCTACGAGCAGTACTTC.

The chain carries TRBV28 and TRBJ1-1, with D hard to call. V was cut by 2 bases and J by 1 base, with 11 bases left in between. Germline V CDR1 and CDR2: MDHEN, SYDVKM. The CDR3 runs 15 residues. For the CDR3, the DNA is TGTGCCAGCAGTTTAATCTCAGAGGGGAACACTGAAGCTTTCTTT. Protein: CASSLISEGNTEAFF.

The chain combines TRBV19 with TRBJ1-2; 7 nucleotides match TRBD1. The germline gives CDR1 LNHDA, CDR2 SQIVND (reference sequence). Trimming removed 5 bases from V and 0 bases from J; junction bases left unmatched: 9. This CDR3 region has 16 residues. Written as DNA, the CDR3 is TGTGCCAGTAGTCTCCAGACAGGGCAGGCTAACTATGGCTACACCTTC. It encodes CASSLQTGQANYGYTF.

The chain carries TRBV7-2 and TRBJ2-3, with 7 bases identical to TRBD2. J was trimmed by 2 bases and V by 5 bases; bases with no gene match: 7. This CDR3 contains 15 residues. Germline V gene sequence: CDR1 SGHTA, CDR2 FQGNSA. The DNA of the CDR3 is TGTGCCAGCAGCCGCGACGGGACTAACACAGATACGCAGTATTTT. Encoded protein: CASSRDGTNTDTQYF.

The rearrangement links TRBV5-1 to TRBJ2-4; perhaps TRBD2 as D (5 bases). Germline CDR1 SGHRS, CDR2 YFSETQ. This CDR3 has 15 residues. Trimming removed 4 bases from V and 5 bases from J, with 16 bases in between. CDR3: CASSLGRGWENIQYF. DNA of the CDR3: TGCGCCAGCAGCCTGGGTCGGGGTTGGGAAAACATTCAGTACTTC.

The J gene is TRBJ2-7, the V gene TRBV7-3; unclear D gene. Germline-derived CDR1 and CDR2 are SGHTA and FQGTGA. This CDR3 is built from 13 residues. V was pared by 5 bases and J by 2 bases, with 10 bases between. In nucleotides, the CDR3 is TGTGCCAGCAGCCAGACTGCTACCTACGAGCAGTACTTC. Translated: CASSQTATYEQYF.

The chain uses TRBV5-1 and TRBJ1-1; no firm D call. The germline gives CDR1 SGHRS, CDR2 YFSETQ. There are 13 residues in the CDR3. The V gene lost 3 bases and the J gene lost 2 bases, with 8 bases spanning the gap. The CDR3 region is CASSYSENTEAFF. In DNA, the CDR3 is TGCGCCAGCAGCTATTCAGAAAACACTGAAGCTTTCTTT.

Here the CDR3 DNA reads TGTGCCAGCAGCTTAGGGGGACTAGGAGGGCAGTTCTTC. This gives the protein CASSLGGLGGQFF. The genes are TRBV7-2 and TRBJ2-1, with 8 bases that match TRBD2. Germline-derived CDR1 and CDR2 are SGHTA and FQGNSA. The CDR3 spans 13 residues. V was clipped by 1 base and J by 12 bases; unmatched bases: 5.

This sequence joins TRBV7-9 and TRBJ1-2, with 8 bases matching TRBD1. V shed 2 bases and J 4 bases; nucleotides not matched to a gene: 0. This CDR3 contains 13 residues. Germline values: CDR1 SEHNR, CDR2 FQNEAQ (reference sequence). The CDR3 reads CASSLTGGYGYTF. CDR3 nucleotides: TGTGCCAGCAGCTTAACAGGGGGCTATGGCTACACCTTC.

This clone was found a few times. V is TRBV5-1 and J is TRBJ2-7, with TRBD2 matching 7 bases. Germline CDR1 reads SGHRS; CDR2 reads YFSETQ. CDR3 length: 15 amino acids. V lost 4 bases, J lost 0 bases, and 7 bases stayed unmatched. CDR3 amino acids: CASSAGRTSSYEQYF. The CDR3 bases are TGCGCCAGCAGCGCCGGACGGACTAGCTCCTACGAGCAGTACTTC.

The chain combines TRBV12-5 with TRBJ2-1, with 11 bases matching TRBD2. Germline assignment: CDR1 LGHNT and CDR2 FRNRAP. J was trimmed by 2 bases and V by 0 bases; bases with no gene match: 9. The CDR3 covers 19 residues. As DNA, the CDR3 is TGTGCTAGTGGTTTGGTCCACACTAGCGGGGGAGGGGCCTACAATGAGCAGTTCTTC. Protein product: CASGLVHTSGGGAYNEQFF.

The CDR3: CATSRDPLGRLTYNEQFF. In nucleotides, the CDR3 is TGTGCCACCAGCAGAGACCCCTTAGGAAGGTTGACTTACAATGAGCAGTTCTTC. This rearrangement joins TRBV15 to TRBJ2-1; D unresolved. The CDR3 runs 18 residues. V was shortened by 0 bases and J by 4 bases, with 19 bases between the two germline ends. Germline lookup yields CDR1 LNHNV and CDR2 YYDKDF (reference sequence).

This rearrangement joins TRBV30 to TRBJ2-1, with 12 bases identical to TRBD2. The V and J ends lost 3 bases and 5 bases, in that order; junction bases with no gene match: 8. The CDR3 loop spans 16 amino acids. Germline CDR1 is GTSNPN and CDR2 is SVGIG (reference sequence). CDR3 DNA: TGTGCCTGGAGCGACCGGACTAGCGGGGCAGACAATGAGCAGTTCTTC. As protein: CAWSDRTSGADNEQFF.

Turning to this clone: Germline and junction disagree at one end, which may indicate a read error. This rearrangement joins TRBV24-1 to TRBJ2-3, with TRBD1 matching over 7 bases. The CDR3 contains 12 residues. CDR1 is KGHDR, CDR2 SFDVKD, per germline. This chain's CDR3 is CATSDDRQGFFF. Here the CDR3 DNA reads TGTGCCACCAGTGATGACCGACAGGGCTTCTTTTTT.